The rows below give T cell receptor beta chains drawn from one sample of a study of T cells in Graves' hyperthyroidism and ophthalmopathy. One entry per CDR3 protein, called by TCRdb with MiXCR from the multiplex PCR reads. The repertoire includes a few hundred thousand distinct CDR3 sequences, 14% of them detected once, and almost 6% sits in the top ten. Source material: blood. The receptors come from a woman in her thirties with Graves' hyperthyroidism that later progressed to Graves' ophthalmopathy. Each CDR3 is given with its conserved first and last residue. The D gene is left open where the match is weak. Where a row states a size, it is once, few, many or the class of an expanded clone; other rows omit it.

CDR3aa: CASSFFSGANTGELFF; CDR3nt: TGTGCCAGCAGTTTCTTTAGCGGCGCGAACACCGGGGAGCTGTTTTTT; j_gene: TRBJ2-2; v_gene: TRBV27; abundance: many; d_gene: .
CDR3aa: CASSQESGSIAGTQYF; CDR3nt: TGTGCCAGCAGCCAAGAGAGCGGGAGTATCGCCGGTACGCAGTATTTT; j_gene: TRBJ2-3; v_gene: TRBV3-1; abundance: many; d_gene: TRBD2
CDR3aa: CASSPTGLQAPPGTGELFF; CDR3nt: TGTGCCAGTAGTCCTACGGGACTGCAAGCGCCTCCGGGCACCGGGGAGCTGTTTTTT; j_gene: TRBJ2-2; v_gene: TRBV19; abundance: few; d_gene: .
CDR3aa: CATSPTSGRANSNEQFF; CDR3nt: TGTGCCACCAGCCCGACTAGCGGGAGGGCCAATAGCAATGAGCAGTTCTTC; j_gene: TRBJ2-1; v_gene: TRBV15; abundance: .; d_gene: TRBD2
CDR3aa: CASSYDSGRVDEQFF; CDR3nt: TGTGCCAGCAGTTACGATAGCGGGAGGGTAGATGAGCAGTTCTTC; j_gene: TRBJ2-1; v_gene: TRBV6-2/TRBV6-3; abundance: many; d_gene: TRBD2
CDR3aa: CASSAVMNTGELFF; CDR3nt: TGTGCCAGCAGCGCCGTGATGAACACCGGGGAGCTGTTTTTT; j_gene: TRBJ2-2; v_gene: TRBV9; abundance: many; d_gene: .
CDR3aa: CASSRFNQPQHF; CDR3nt: TGTGCCAGCAGTCGATTTAATCAGCCCCAGCATTTT; j_gene: TRBJ1-5; v_gene: TRBV27; abundance: many; d_gene: .
CDR3aa: CASSEGGQETQYF; CDR3nt: TGCGCCAGCAGTGAGGGAGGTCAAGAGACCCAGTACTTC; j_gene: TRBJ2-5; v_gene: TRBV10-1; abundance: few; d_gene: .
CDR3aa: CTISDLALLAGGETQYF; CDR3nt: TGTACCATCAGTGACCTTGCCCTACTAGCGGGCGGAGAGACCCAGTACTTC; j_gene: TRBJ2-5; v_gene: TRBV10-3; abundance: many; d_gene: TRBD2
CDR3aa: CASSLGPIENIQYF; CDR3nt: TGTGCCAGCAGCCTGGGACCGATAGAAAACATTCAGTACTTC; j_gene: TRBJ2-4; v_gene: TRBV11-2; abundance: many; d_gene: .
CDR3aa: CASSINREDGYTF; CDR3nt: TGTGCCAGTAGTATAAACAGGGAAGACGGCTACACCTTC; j_gene: TRBJ1-2; v_gene: TRBV19; abundance: many; d_gene: .
CDR3aa: CASSLLMGGHEKLFF; CDR3nt: TGTGCCAGCAGTTTGCTAATGGGGGGTCACGAAAAACTGTTTTTT; j_gene: TRBJ1-4; v_gene: TRBV27; abundance: .; d_gene: .
CDR3aa: CASSSGGGPYEQYF; CDR3nt: TGTGCCAGCAGCTCCGGGGGGGGCCCCTACGAGCAGTACTTC; j_gene: TRBJ2-7; v_gene: TRBV13; abundance: few; d_gene: TRBD2
CDR3aa: CASSLERTTDTQYF; CDR3nt: TGTGCCAGCAGCTTAGAACGGACCACAGATACGCAGTATTTT; j_gene: TRBJ2-3; v_gene: TRBV7-2; abundance: many; d_gene: .
CDR3aa: CASSQGLAGDDNEQFF; CDR3nt: TGTGCCAGCAGCCAAGGACTAGCGGGAGATGACAATGAGCAGTTCTTC; j_gene: TRBJ2-1; v_gene: TRBV5-5; abundance: .; d_gene: TRBD2